The clone carrying this T cell receptor beta chain was seen at least ten times. V dropped 5 bases and J dropped 7 bases, with 24 bases sitting between them. There are 17 residues in the CDR3. CDR1 and CDR2 (germline): SGHVS, FQNEAQ. Attached unique molecular identifiers marked individual cDNA molecules. TCRdb itself ran the 5' RACE reads through MiXCR, one entry per CDR3 protein. Among 84,000 or so distinct CDR3 sequences listed, about 12% were seen once. The source of the sample is a study of early T cells in non-severe SARS-CoV-2 infection. Overall study context: Sequenced bulk RNA came from whole blood that was unsorted, and chains were unpaired.

The chain couples TRBV7-8 to TRBJ2-1; the D gene could be TRBD1 or TRBD2 (6 bases each). The sequencing sample was made of whole blood. This clonotype was sampled from an adult who was a healthcare worker with PCR-confirmed SARS-CoV-2 infection or an uninfected control (not recorded which). CDR3 region: CASSGGQRGFAGNEQFF. CDR3 in DNA: TGTGCCAGCAGCGGAGGGCAAAGGGGGTTCGCGGGGAATGAGCAGTTCTTC.